Given below is one T cell receptor beta chain in context. At the DNA level, this CDR3 is encoded by other sequences in the same sample as well. The V segment lost 2 bases and the J segment 0 bases; nucleotides outside the gene matches: 8. This CDR3 region has 17 residues. CDR1 and CDR2 (germline): SGHRS, YFSETQ. Source study methods: The assay estimated nucleated cells by amplifying reference gene primers. Profiling relied on immunoSEQ multiplex PCR, and the TCRdb table lists in-frame clones only, not all of them. The DNA was the basis for D and trimming; V, J and clone size are from that table. The data show 200,000 to 250,000 clones, roughly 90% seen once. These data come from a study of blood T cell repertoires in COVID-19. Looking at the study overall: Material from acute and convalescent COVID-19 was sourced from the United States, Italy and Spain. T cells, B-cell-depleted T cells, or PBMCs supplied cDNA or gDNA.

Sequencing input: peripheral blood. This chain connects TRBV5-1 to TRBJ2-3; 8 nucleotides align to TRBD2. The clonotype was recovered from a man aged 55 to 69 who had recovered from COVID-19. CDR3 amino acids: CASSLGLAGASTDTQYF. In nucleotides, the CDR3 is TGCGCCAGCAGCTTAGGACTAGCTGGGGCAAGCACAGATACGCAGTATTTT. Complete variable domain (other parts from reference TRBV5-1 and TRBJ2-3): KAGVTQTPRYLIKTRGQQVTLSCSPISGHRSVSWYQQTPGQGLQFLFEYFSETQRNKGNFPGRFSGRQFSNSRSEMNVSTLELGDSALYLCASSLGLAGASTDTQYFGPGTRLTVL.